This T cell receptor (beta chain) was obtained from a study of post-analysis software for immune sequencing data. General study points: Those with multiple sclerosis, the patient group, showed significantly lower normalized Chao1 diversity than controls. The study found TRBV5-6, TRBV5-1 and TRBV20-1 among roughly 5 TRBV segments more frequent in patients than controls. F-measure co-clustering was strong for batch-matched samples.

The CDR3 covers 15 residues. J gave up 3 bases and V 0 bases, and 4 bases lay outside the gene matches. Germline CDR1 MNHEY, CDR2 SVGAGI. Researchers reported that TCR beta cDNA libraries carried unique molecular identifiers. Each sample of about 0.95 to 11 million input T cells yielded roughly 500,000 cDNA molecules, so each molecule approximated one T cell. TCRdb ran MiXCR on the PCR reads and lists one entry per CDR3 protein. This table holds about 400,000 distinct CDR3 sequences, less than 40% found once. Worth noting for this clonotype: Its antigen is still unknown.

This chain connects TRBV6-5 to TRBJ1-2; the match to TRBD1 covers 7 bases. This receptor was identified in a girl under 18 with multiple sclerosis. The sequencing sample was made of blood. The CDR3, as DNA: TGTGCCAGCAGTTACTCCGGGACAGCTGACTATGGCTACACCTTC. Translated: CASSYSGTADYGYTF.